Described below is a single TCR beta chain sequence and its context. Per the study methods: Reference gene primer amplification in the assay estimated nucleated cell counts. Method: immunoSEQ multiplex PCR; TCRdb's copy keeps in-frame clones and lacks some. That table furnishes V, J and clone size, whereas the DNA furnished D and trimming. The sample comprises around 130,000 clones, around 91% of which are singletons, and around 30% rests with the top ten. The CDR3 spans 16 residues. V dropped 2 bases and J dropped 3; count of bases not matched to a gene: 6. Germline loops: CDR1 SGHRS, CDR2 YFSETQ. The entry originates in a study of blood T cell repertoires in COVID-19. Overall study context: Samples came from the United States, Italy and Spain, spanning acute and convalescent COVID-19.

The TCR was taken from a man aged 65 to 85 with active or convalescent COVID-19. The V call is TRBV5-1, the J call TRBJ2-1; 9 bases line up with TRBD1. The specimen was peripheral blood. CDR3 sequence (DNA): TGCGCCAGCAGCTTAGGTTGGACAGGGGTCTACAATGAGCAGTTCTTC. Translation: CASSLGWTGVYNEQFF.